The 10 T cell receptor beta chains listed next were all sequenced from one sample in a study of identical twins. TCRdb passed the 5' RACE reads through MiXCR, listing each CDR3 protein once. The sample gives under 800,000 distinct CDR3 sequences, approximately 21% of which show up once; 4% to 5.5% is in the top ten. The sample also formed part of further work on T cells expressing NK-cell markers.

What was sequenced was PBMCs. All receptors come from a woman aged 18-35 years in good health.

This rearrangement joins TRBV3-1 to TRBJ2-2; 12 nucleotides align to TRBD2. Trimming removed 1 base from V and 7 bases from J; junction bases left unmatched: 7. The germline V gene has CDR1 LGHDT and CDR2 YNNKEL (reference sequence). This CDR3 is 17 amino acids long. This chain's CDR3 is CASSQGTSGNPGGELFF. The DNA of the CDR3 is TGTGCCAGCAGCCAAGGGACTAGCGGGAATCCTGGCGGGGAGCTGTTTTTT.

The table lists this clonotype with a few counts. The chain joins TRBV6-6 to TRBJ2-7, with D uncertain. Germline CDR1 and CDR2: MNHNY and SVGAGI (reference sequence). Trimming removed 6 bases from V and 5 bases from J, with 11 bases in between. There are 12 residues in the CDR3. The CDR3 sequence is CASRSKGHEQYF. In DNA form, the CDR3 reads TGTGCCAGCAGGTCTAAGGGCCACGAGCAGTACTTC.

In this sample, this clonotype turned up many times. This sequence joins TRBV24-1 and TRBJ2-1; 11 nucleotides match TRBD2. The V and J ends lost 6 bases and 8 bases, in that order; junction bases with no gene match: 5. The CDR3 is made up of 14 amino acids. CDR1 is KGHDR and CDR2 is SFDVKD in the germline V gene. Here the CDR3 reads CATSSTSGSHEQFF. The CDR3 DNA reads TGTGCCACCAGTTCTACTAGCGGGAGCCATGAGCAGTTCTTC.

This clonotype was observed many times. The chain links TRBV12-3 or TRBV12-4 to TRBJ1-5, with 8 bases lining up with TRBD1. The CDR3 spans 15 residues. The ends lost 0 bases at V and 6 bases at J; junction bases unmatched: 4. The CDR3 DNA follows: TGTGCCAGCAGTTTAGCCTGGACAGGGAGTCAGCCCCAGCATTTT. The encoded protein is CASSLAWTGSQPQHF.

V gene TRBV6-4 combines with J gene TRBJ2-7; D gene uncertain. This CDR3 contains 15 residues. V was pared by 5 bases and J by 3 bases, with 17 bases between. Germline V lookup: CDR1 MRHNA, CDR2 SNTAGT. The DNA of the CDR3 is TGTGCCAGCAGTTCCAGGTTATTAACCCACTACGAGCAGTACTTC. This encodes CASSSRLLTHYEQYF.

The chain uses TRBV6-5 and TRBJ1-1; the D is unclear. Germline lookup yields CDR1 MNHEY and CDR2 SVGAGI. Trimming removed 2 bases from V and 0 bases from J, with 16 bases in between. The CDR3 totals 17 residues. The CDR3 DNA is TGTGCCAGCAGTTACGACCGACGGACTATCCTGAACACTGAAGCTTTCTTT. Translation: CASSYDRRTILNTEAFF.

J is TRBJ2-6 and V is TRBV27; 9 nucleotides line up with TRBD1. CDR1 and CDR2 (germline): MNHEY, SMNVEV (reference sequence). There are 15 residues in the CDR3. After removal of 5 bases from V and 4 bases from J, the junction contained 3 bases not matched to a gene. CDR3 DNA sequence: TGTGCCAGCAGTGGACAGGGGAGAGGGGCCAACGTCCTGACTTTC. Translation gives CASSGQGRGANVLTF.

The table lists this clonotype with a few counts. The V gene is TRBV12-3 or TRBV12-4, the J gene TRBJ2-7; D perhaps matches TRBD1 (6 bases). The length of the CDR3 is 12 residues. V was shortened by 2 bases and J by 7 bases, with 9 bases between the two germline ends. CDR3 protein: CASSLTGLEQYF. CDR3 in DNA: TGTGCCAGCAGTTTAACAGGGCTGGAGCAGTACTTC.

CDR3 sequence: CASSWGKGDEQYF. The CDR3 DNA reads as TGTGCCAGCAGCTGGGGGAAAGGGGACGAGCAGTACTTC. The chain carries TRBV5-6 and TRBJ2-7, with D tentatively TRBD1 or TRBD2 (5 bases each). Looked up from germline, CDR1 is SGHDT and CDR2 is YYEEEE. V lost 3 bases to trimming and J lost 5 bases, with 12 bases between them. The CDR3 covers 13 residues.

The rearrangement joins TRBV11-2 to TRBJ2-3; D remains unclear. V was pared by 5 bases and J by 2 bases, with 11 bases between. This CDR3 is built from 14 residues. Germline V CDR1 and CDR2: SGHAT, FQNNGV. Written as DNA, the CDR3 is TGTGCCAGCAGCCCACCCGGGCTCACAGATACGCAGTATTTT. Amino acid sequence: CASSPPGLTDTQYF. The full variable domain, rest sourced from reference TRBV11-2 and TRBJ2-3, is EAGVAQSPRYKIIEKRQSVAFWCNPISGHATLYWYQQILGQGPKLLIQFQNNGVVDDSQLPKDRFSAERLKGVDSTLKIQPAKLEDSAVYLCASSPPGLTDTQYFGPGTRLTVL.